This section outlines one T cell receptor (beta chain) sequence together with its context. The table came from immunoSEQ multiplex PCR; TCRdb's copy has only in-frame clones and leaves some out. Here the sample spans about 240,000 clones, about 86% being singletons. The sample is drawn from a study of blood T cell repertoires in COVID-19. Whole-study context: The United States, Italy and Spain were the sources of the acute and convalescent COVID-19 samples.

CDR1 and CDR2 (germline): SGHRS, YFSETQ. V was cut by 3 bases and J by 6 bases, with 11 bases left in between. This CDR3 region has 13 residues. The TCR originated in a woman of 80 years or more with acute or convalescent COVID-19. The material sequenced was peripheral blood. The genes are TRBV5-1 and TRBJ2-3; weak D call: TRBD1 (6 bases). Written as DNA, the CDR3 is TGCGCCAGCAGCTCAGGGGTTTCGGATACGCAGTATTTT. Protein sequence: CASSSGVSDTQYF.